What follows are 8 T cell receptor beta chains derived from one specimen sequenced in a study of vaccination and CD4 T cells after COVID-19. CD4+ T cells that had been cultured provided DNA sequenced with the Oncomine TCR Beta short-read assay. TCRdb called the PCR reads again in MiXCR, with one record for every CDR3 protein. The data contain about 23,000 distinct CDR3 sequences, approximately 41% of them singletons. Specified time point: late sampling 161 to 241 days after vaccination in three convalescent patients. The treatment was: roughly 11-day PBMC culture with coronavirus spike peptide pools or control peptides (ViraFEST assay). Antigens of these TCRs are unknown. Sequenced here: CD4+ T cells from blood, cultured in vitro, sampled about 7 months after SARS-CoV-2 vaccination. These receptor sequences come from a human donor who had recovered from COVID-19.

The J gene is TRBJ1-5, the V gene TRBV5-4; 8 positions agree with TRBD1. Germline CDR1 SGHNT, CDR2 YYREEE (reference sequence). There are 16 residues in the CDR3. V lost 5 bases, J lost 0 bases, and 7 bases stayed unmatched. CDR3 loop: CASRSDRADSNQPQHF. The CDR3 DNA is TGTGCCAGCAGGTCGGACAGGGCGGATAGCAATCAGCCCCAGCATTTT.

The V gene is TRBV7-2, the J gene TRBJ1-3; no clear D. V lost 9 bases, J lost 8 bases, and 11 bases lay in between. Germline assignment: CDR1 SGHTA and CDR2 FQGNSA. The length of the CDR3 is 11 residues. CDR3 coding DNA: TGTGCCAGTATTAGCAGTGACACCATATATTTT. This gives the protein CASISSDTIYF. The full variable domain, in which reference TRBV7-2 and TRBJ1-3 provide the parts outside the CDR3, is GAGVSQSPSNKVTEKGKDVELRCDPISGHTALYWYRQSLGQGLEFLIYFQGNSAPDKSGLPSDRFSAERTGGSVSTLTIQRTQQEDSAVYLCASISSDTIYFGEGSWLTVV.

This clonotype was recorded a few times. The V call is TRBV7-3, the J call TRBJ2-3, with D possibly being TRBD2 (6 bases). The V gene's germline CDR1 is SGHTA and CDR2 FQGTGA. The CDR3 is 15 amino acids. The V end was cut by 0 bases, the J end by 4 bases, with 11 bases between. CDR3 nucleotide sequence: TGTGCCAGCAGCTTAACGGGAGGAGCGGCAGATACGCAGTATTTT. Translated, it gives CASSLTGGAADTQYF.

This clonotype was seen a few times. The chain joins TRBV19 to TRBJ2-2; D remains ambiguous. The germline V and J ends were trimmed by 6 bases and 5 bases, with 16 bases remaining between them. The V gene's germline CDR1 is LNHDA and CDR2 SQIVND (reference sequence). The CDR3 is 15 residues long. DNA of the CDR3: TGTGCCAGTAGCCACATACGGAGTAGTACCGGGGAGCTGTTTTTT. Protein: CASSHIRSSTGELFF.

The chain employs TRBV28 and TRBJ2-7; TRBD1 matches 8 bases. Germline CDR1 MDHEN, CDR2 SYDVKM. V lost 7 bases to trimming and J lost 5 bases; unmatched junction nucleotides: 13. This CDR3 is built from 15 residues. In DNA form, the CDR3 reads TGTGCCAGCACCAACGACAGGGGCCTTCGCCACGAGCAGTACTTC. Encoded protein: CASTNDRGLRHEQYF.

CDR3 nucleotide sequence: TGCAGAACAGGGGGCCCCGAGAATGAGCAGTTCTTC. This gives the protein CRTGGPENEQFF. V is TRBV20-1 and J is TRBJ2-1, with 9 bases identical to TRBD1. CDR3 size: 12 residues. The germline gives CDR1 DFQATT, CDR2 SNEGSKA (reference sequence).

The CDR3 region is CASSVTGRGELFF. Here the CDR3 DNA reads TGTGCCAGCAGTGTCACGGGGCGCGGGGAGCTGTTTTTT. The V gene is TRBV25-1, the J gene TRBJ2-2; D is possibly TRBD1 or TRBD2 (5 bases each). Deletions cut 4 bases from V and 7 bases from J, with 10 bases between. This CDR3 comprises 13 residues. Germline CDR1 is MGHDK and CDR2 is SYGVNS.

This chain connects TRBV7-2 to TRBJ1-5; 9 bases are shared with TRBD1. The V and J ends lost 5 bases and 1 base, in that order; junction bases with no gene match: 9. The CDR3 has 17 residues. Germline lookup yields CDR1 SGHTA and CDR2 FQGNSA. The chain's CDR3 is CASSPPTGGGSNQPQHF. Written as DNA, the CDR3 is TGTGCCAGCAGCCCACCGACAGGGGGGGGAAGCAATCAGCCCCAGCATTTT.